This passage covers 14 T cell receptor beta chains from one sample sequenced in a study of T cells after yellow fever vaccination. TCRdb itself ran the 5' RACE reads through MiXCR, one entry per CDR3 protein. The table records 230,000 or so distinct CDR3 sequences, about 3.9% of them present only once. The sample consisted of PBMCs, taken 15 days after the yellow fever booster vaccination. The receptors derive from a man aged 18 to 30 who received the YFV17D yellow fever vaccine.

This clonotype was recorded many times. V gene TRBV4-3 combines with J gene TRBJ1-6, with TRBD1 as a possible D gene (6 bases). The germline V and J ends were trimmed by 4 bases and 9 bases, with 16 bases remaining between them. Germline assignment: CDR1 LGHNA and CDR2 YSLEER. The CDR3 spans 15 residues. The CDR3 is CASSLMTGSLSPLHF. CDR3 DNA: TGCGCCAGCAGCCTTATGACAGGTTCCCTTTCACCCCTCCACTTT.

This clonotype was counted ten times or more. The chain combines TRBV5-1 with TRBJ2-3; 7 bases agree with TRBD2. The CDR3 consists of 13 residues. CDR1 SGHRS and CDR2 YFSETQ come from the germline V gene. V dropped 0 bases and J dropped 9; count of bases not matched to a gene: 4. Here the CDR3 DNA reads TGCGCCAGCAGCTTGGAGGGGAGGGGAACGCAGTATTTT. Protein: CASSLEGRGTQYF.

This clonotype was counted many times. V usage is TRBV20-1 and J usage is TRBJ2-7, with 11 positions matching TRBD2. Losses at the gene ends were 0 bases for V and 2 bases for J; bases not matched to a gene: 12. Germline lookup yields CDR1 DFQATT and CDR2 SNEGSKA (reference sequence). The CDR3 extends over 18 amino acids. CDR3 in amino acids: CSARDRLAGGRRTYEQYF. For the CDR3, the DNA is TGCAGTGCTAGAGATCGGCTAGCGGGGGGCCGACGAACCTACGAGCAGTACTTC.

Many counts were recorded for this clonotype. The chain recombines TRBV5-5 with TRBJ1-2, with D hard to call. The CDR3 runs 15 residues. The V and J ends lost 3 bases and 0 bases respectively, with 12 bases between them. Germline V gene data show CDR1 as SGHKS and CDR2 as YYEKEE (reference sequence). The CDR3 is CASSSLWEANYGYTF. Here the CDR3 DNA reads TGTGCCAGCAGCTCGTTGTGGGAGGCTAACTATGGCTACACCTTC.

At least ten counts were recorded for this clonotype. The chain uses TRBV12-3 or TRBV12-4 and TRBJ2-6; D ambiguous. The V end lost 6 bases, the J end lost 4 bases, and 13 bases lay between the germline ends. The CDR3 consists of 15 residues. The CDR3 sequence is CASSPPAFGANVLTF. The CDR3 DNA reads TGTGCCAGCAGCCCCCCAGCGTTCGGGGCCAACGTCCTGACTTTC.

This clonotype has a single count. V and J are TRBV7-6 and TRBJ2-7, with 7 bases that match TRBD1. Per germline, CDR1 SGHVS and CDR2 FNYEAQ. Unmatched junction bases numbered 13, after V lost 5 bases and J lost 6 bases. CDR3 length: 15 amino acids. The CDR3 DNA reads TGTGCCAGCAGCCCGACTGGGACAGTTGCCTCCGAGCAGTACTTC. Protein: CASSPTGTVASEQYF.

This clonotype was recorded at least ten times. The J gene is TRBJ2-1, the V gene TRBV3-1, with D perhaps being TRBD1 or TRBD2 (5 bases each). Trimming left V 0 bases short and J 4 bases short, with 10 bases between. Germline V gene lookup returns CDR1 LGHDT and CDR2 YNNKEL (reference sequence). The CDR3 length is 15 residues. In DNA, the CDR3 is TGTGCCAGCAGCCAAGAAGGGACGCGATACAATGAGCAGTTCTTC. Amino acid sequence: CASSQEGTRYNEQFF.

In its sample, this clonotype was seen many times. CDR3 nucleotide sequence: TGTGCCAGCTGGACAGGACTAGTTGACATTCAGTACTTC. It specifies CASWTGLVDIQYF. The gene calls are TRBV6-6 and TRBJ2-4, with D possibly being TRBD1 or TRBD2 (7 bases each). Trimming cost V 8 bases and J 8 bases, with 16 bases left between them. Germline CDR1 MNHNY, CDR2 SVGAGI (reference sequence). The CDR3 spans 13 residues.

This clonotype was seen repeatedly, ten times or more. This chain uses TRBV12-3 or TRBV12-4 with TRBJ1-2; D uncertain. V gave up 3 bases and J gave up 8 bases, with 10 bases separating them. The CDR3 is 12 amino acids. CDR3 loop: CASSFLSGGYTF. In DNA form, the CDR3 reads TGTGCCAGCAGTTTCTTATCAGGAGGCTACACCTTC.

V gene TRBV28 combines with J gene TRBJ1-2; 7 bases fit TRBD1. The V gene end was trimmed by 0 bases and the J gene end by 5 bases; junction bases not matched to a gene: 6. The CDR3 is 15 residues long. Germline V gene data show CDR1 as MDHEN and CDR2 as SYDVKM. CDR3 protein: CASSLWGTVIYGYTF. Here the CDR3 DNA reads TGTGCCAGCAGTTTATGGGGGACAGTTATTTATGGCTACACCTTC.

The chain recombines TRBV3-1 with TRBJ2-6; a possible D gene is TRBD2 (5 bases). The CDR3 is made up of 16 amino acids. V lost 1 base to trimming and J lost 2 bases, with 9 bases between them. Germline loops: CDR1 LGHDT, CDR2 YNNKEL (reference sequence). The CDR3 spells CASSQGLGTGANVLTF. DNA for the CDR3: TGTGCCAGCAGCCAAGGACTCGGGACTGGGGCCAACGTCCTGACTTTC. The full variable domain, in which reference TRBV3-1 and TRBJ2-6 provide the parts outside the CDR3, is DTAVSQTPKYLVTQMGNDKSIKCEQNLGHDTMYWYKQDSKKFLKIMFSYNNKELIINETVPNRFSPKSPDKAHLNLHINSLELGDSAVYFCASSQGLGTGANVLTFGAGSRLTVL.

In its sample, this clonotype was seen many times. The chain uses TRBV6-5 and TRBJ1-4; 8 bases match TRBD1. V shed 6 bases, J shed 2 bases, and the junction held 5 bases outside the gene matches. CDR1 is MNHEY, CDR2 SVGAGI, per germline. This CDR3 is 15 amino acids long. CDR3 loop: CASRAGGETNEKLFF. CDR3 nucleotides: TGTGCCAGCAGGGCAGGGGGCGAGACTAATGAAAAACTGTTTTTT.

This clonotype was recorded many times. The rearrangement links TRBV20-1 to TRBJ1-2; D is uncertain. Trimming took 2 bases from V and 2 from J, leaving 15 bases between them. CDR1 is DFQATT and CDR2 is SNEGSKA in the germline V gene (reference sequence). The CDR3 is 15 residues long. CDR3: CSARKTLELNYGYTF. CDR3 in DNA: TGCAGTGCTAGAAAGACACTTGAACTGAACTATGGCTACACCTTC.

This clonotype came up many times. The V call is TRBV24-1, the J call TRBJ1-1, with no clear D. From germline, CDR1 is KGHDR and CDR2 SFDVKD. The length of the CDR3 is 15 residues. Deletions cut 0 bases from V and 1 base from J, with 8 bases between. The CDR3 is CATSDLDPWNTEAFF. The CDR3 DNA follows: TGTGCCACCAGTGATTTGGACCCTTGGAACACTGAAGCTTTCTTT.